This is a list of T cell receptor beta chains from one sample in a study of T-cell memory formation after mild COVID-19. TCRdb used MiXCR to reprocess the 5' RACE reads, holding one entry per CDR3 protein. The sample records 380,000 or so distinct CDR3 sequences, approximately 14% being singletons. Sequencing input: PBMCs or a T cell subset sorted from them (not recorded which). The receptors shown here come from a man between 18 and 35 years old who had mild COVID-19 (a few samples of this study predate the infection). Cell type and time point are not known. Both conserved end residues are part of each CDR3. D genes are given only for firm matches. Rows give clone size only sometimes, using once, few, many, or a class for an expanded clone.

D: .; V: TRBV29-1; J: TRBJ2-4; size: .; CDR3: CSGILPPGGISKNIQYF
D: TRBD2; V: TRBV3-1; J: TRBJ2-1; size: .; CDR3: CASSQDGRGGYNEQFF
D: TRBD2; V: TRBV27; J: TRBJ2-1; size: few; CDR3: CASSPPGSGSSYNEQFF
D: .; V: TRBV4-1; J: TRBJ1-1; size: .; CDR3: CASSQDHSDTEAFF
D: TRBD1; V: TRBV20-1; J: TRBJ2-6; size: few; CDR3: CSARQGSGGANVLTF
D: .; V: TRBV20-1; J: TRBJ2-5; size: few; CDR3: CSAGEVQETQYF
D: .; V: TRBV18; J: TRBJ2-1; size: few; CDR3: CASSPLWQNSGEQFF
D: .; V: TRBV29-1; J: TRBJ1-2; size: few; CDR3: CSVRSQDGHYYGYTF
D: .; V: TRBV7-2; J: TRBJ1-2; size: many; CDR3: CASSPIRGGNYGYTF
D: .; V: TRBV5-1; J: TRBJ2-3; size: few; CDR3: CASSSGLQGMDTQYF
D: TRBD1; V: TRBV3-1; J: TRBJ1-1; size: .; CDR3: CASSHDRGTEAFF
D: TRBD1; V: TRBV18; J: TRBJ2-1; size: few; CDR3: CASLPGQGFGNEQFF